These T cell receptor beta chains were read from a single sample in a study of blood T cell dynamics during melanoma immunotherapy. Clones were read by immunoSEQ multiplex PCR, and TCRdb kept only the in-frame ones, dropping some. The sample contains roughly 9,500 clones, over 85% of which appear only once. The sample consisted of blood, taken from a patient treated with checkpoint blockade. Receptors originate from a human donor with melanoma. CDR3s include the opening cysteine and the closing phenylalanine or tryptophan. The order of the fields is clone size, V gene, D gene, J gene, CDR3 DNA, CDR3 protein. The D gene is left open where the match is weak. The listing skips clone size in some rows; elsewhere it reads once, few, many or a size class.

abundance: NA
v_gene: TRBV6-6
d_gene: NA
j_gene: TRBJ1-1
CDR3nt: TGTGCCAGCAGTCCCCCGGGACGGACGAACACTGAAGCTTTCTTT
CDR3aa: CASSPPGRTNTEAFF

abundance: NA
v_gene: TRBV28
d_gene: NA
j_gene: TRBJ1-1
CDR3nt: TGTGCCAGCAGTTTGCGGGGGGGCACTGAAGCTTTCTTT
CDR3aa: CASSLRGGTEAFF

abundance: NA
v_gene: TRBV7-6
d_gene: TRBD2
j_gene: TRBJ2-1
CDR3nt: TGTGCCAGCAGCCCGGGACTAGCGGGAGTGAGTGAGCAGTTCTTC
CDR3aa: CASSPGLAGVSEQFF

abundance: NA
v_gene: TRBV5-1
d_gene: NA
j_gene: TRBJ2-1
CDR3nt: TGCGCCAGCAGCTTAGGAGAAACCTACAATGAGCAGTTCTTC
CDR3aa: CASSLGETYNEQFF

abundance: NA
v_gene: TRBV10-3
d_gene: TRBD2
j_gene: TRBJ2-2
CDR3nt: TGTGCCATCACGGCTAGCGGGAACACCGGGGAGCTGTTTTTT
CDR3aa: CAITASGNTGELFF

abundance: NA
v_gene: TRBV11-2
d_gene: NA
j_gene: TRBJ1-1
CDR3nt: TGTGCCAGCAGCCCTCCCCCGTTAGGAAACACTGAAGCTTTCTTT
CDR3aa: CASSPPPLGNTEAFF

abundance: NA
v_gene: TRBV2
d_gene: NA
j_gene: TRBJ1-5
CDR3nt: TGTGCCAGCAGTTCCAGCCCTGGGGCCGATCAGCCCCAGCATTTT
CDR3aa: CASSSSPGADQPQHF

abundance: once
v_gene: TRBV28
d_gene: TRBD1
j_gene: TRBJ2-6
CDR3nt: TGTGCCAGCACCCTAGGGGGACAGGGAATGGCTGGGGCCAACGTCCTGACTTTC
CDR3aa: CASTLGGQGMAGANVLTF

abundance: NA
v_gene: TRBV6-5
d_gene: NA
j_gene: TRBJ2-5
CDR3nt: TGTGCCAGCAGTTACGGTCCCTTTGAGACCCAGTACTTC
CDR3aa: CASSYGPFETQYF

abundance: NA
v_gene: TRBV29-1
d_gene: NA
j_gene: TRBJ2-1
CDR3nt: TGCAGCGCCCGGAGCGGGTCCTACAATGAGCAGTTCTTC
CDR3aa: CSARSGSYNEQFF

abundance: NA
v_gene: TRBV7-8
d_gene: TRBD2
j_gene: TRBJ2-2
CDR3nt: TGTGCCAGCAGCTTAGTGGGGGGGAGAGACACCGGGGAGCTGTTTTTT
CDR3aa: CASSLVGGRDTGELFF

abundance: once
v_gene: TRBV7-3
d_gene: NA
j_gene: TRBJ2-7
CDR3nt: TGTGCCAGCAGCCCTCGCCCAGGGGGGGAGCAGTACTTC
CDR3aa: CASSPRPGGEQYF

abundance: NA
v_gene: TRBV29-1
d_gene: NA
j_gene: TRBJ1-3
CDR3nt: TGCAGCGGTTTAGCGGGAAACACCATATATTTT
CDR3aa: CSGLAGNTIYF

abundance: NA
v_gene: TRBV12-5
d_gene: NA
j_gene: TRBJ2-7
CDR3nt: TGTGCTAGTGGTTTGGACCACCCACCTACCCCGACGGCGTTCGGCTTCGAGCAGTACTTC
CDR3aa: CASGLDHPPTPTAFGFEQYF

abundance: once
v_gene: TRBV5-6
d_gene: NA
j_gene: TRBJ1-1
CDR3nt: TGTGCCAGCAGCCCCCTGGGACGGACGAACACTGAAGCTTTCTTT
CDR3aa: CASSPLGRTNTEAFF

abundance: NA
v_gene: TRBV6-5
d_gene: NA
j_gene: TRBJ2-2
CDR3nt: TGTGCCAGCAGTTACGTCGGCTACACGAACACCGGGGAGCTGTTTTTT
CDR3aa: CASSYVGYTNTGELFF

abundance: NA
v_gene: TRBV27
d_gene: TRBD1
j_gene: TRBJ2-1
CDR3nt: TGTGCCAGCAGCCCAGGGGGAGATGAGCAGTTCTTC
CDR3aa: CASSPGGDEQFF